This record looks at one T cell receptor beta chain sequence and its context. The PCR made use of 60 Vbeta and 13 Jbeta primers. TCRdb keeps only in-frame clones here, not all; method: immunoSEQ multiplex PCR. The sample contains 150,000 to 200,000 clones, roughly four fifths of which appear only once. The entry originates in a study of cytomegalovirus exposure and HLA in healthy donors. The CDR3 has 13 amino acids. Trimming removed 5 bases from V and 7 bases from J, with 12 bases in between. The germline gives CDR1 MNHEY, CDR2 SVGAGI. Donors had nominal health at sampling but likely had unrecorded immune exposures.

This sequence was found in a woman younger than 30 in good health and CMV-seronegative. V gene TRBV6-5 combines with J gene TRBJ1-5, with D tentatively TRBD1 (5 bases). Sequenced input: PBMCs. CDR3 nucleotide sequence: TGTGCCAGCAGTGAATCCAGGGCCCAGCCCCAGCATTTT. This translates into CASSESRAQPQHF.